Listed below are T cell receptor beta chains from one sample, sequenced in a study of cytomegalovirus exposure and HLA in healthy donors. Measured with immunoSEQ multiplex PCR; TCRdb has only the in-frame clones, and not every one. This sample contains under 150,000 clones. The sequenced sample consisted of PBMCs. The receptors stem from a woman aged 55 to 70 in good health and CMV-seronegative. The CDR3 runs from the conserved cysteine through the conserved F or W. A D gene is named only where the DNA matches it firmly.

cdr3_aa | cdr3_nt | j_call | v_call | d_call
CASRAGGYGYTF | TGTGCGAGCCGGGCAGGGGGCTATGGCTACACCTTC | TRBJ1-2 | TRBV28 | TRBD1
CASSLKGQWGNTIYF | TGTGCCAGCAGTTTAAAGGGACAGTGGGGAAACACCATATATTTT | TRBJ1-3 | TRBV28 | TRBD1
CASKLDRGPSYEQYF | TGTGCCAGCAAGCTGGACAGGGGCCCCTCCTACGAGCAGTACTTC | TRBJ2-7 | TRBV6-1 | TRBD1
CASSLPGGNTDTQYF | TGCGCCAGCAGCTTGCCAGGGGGCAACACAGATACGCAGTATTTT | TRBJ2-3 | TRBV5-1 | TRBD1
CASRHLARGVGNTIYF | TGTGCCAGCAGACACCTGGCCCGGGGGGTGGGGAACACCATATATTTT | TRBJ1-3 | TRBV2 | -
CASSPGTSGNTDTQYF | TGCGCCAGCAGCCCGGGGACTAGCGGAAACACAGATACGCAGTATTTT | TRBJ2-3 | TRBV5-1 | TRBD2
CASSPGQGSLGTQYF | TGCGCCAGCAGTCCGGGACAGGGAAGTTTAGGTACGCAGTATTTT | TRBJ2-3 | TRBV5-1 | TRBD1
CASSLNDGGEAFF | TGTGCCAGCAGCTTAAACGATGGGGGGGAAGCTTTCTTT | TRBJ1-1 | TRBV28 | -
CASSYLEEQYF | TGTGCCAGCAGCTACTTGGAGGAGCAGTACTTC | TRBJ2-7 | TRBV7-2 | -
CASSRNRVEVTEAFF | TGTGCCAGCAGTCGAAACAGGGTGGAGGTTACTGAAGCTTTCTTT | TRBJ1-1 | TRBV6-1 | -
CASSLSAVTNTGELFF | TGTGCCAGCAGCCTTTCTGCGGTTACGAACACCGGGGAGCTGTTTTTT | TRBJ2-2 | TRBV7-9 | -
CASSPFGTDYGYTF | TGTGCCAGCAGCCCTTTCGGGACAGACTATGGCTACACCTTC | TRBJ1-2 | TRBV7-9 | TRBD1
CASTWSGIYTEAFF | TGTGCCAGCACATGGTCGGGGATCTACACTGAAGCTTTCTTT | TRBJ1-1 | TRBV11-2 | -
CASSEGRGRGTYEQYF | TGTGCCAGCAGTGAGGGCAGGGGGCGGGGGACCTACGAGCAGTACTTC | TRBJ2-7 | TRBV2 | -
CASSFSGQFTDTQYF | TGTGCCAGCAGCTTTTCAGGACAGTTCACAGATACGCAGTATTTT | TRBJ2-3 | TRBV7-9 | -
CASRLNSGSGNTIYF | TGCGCCAGCAGACTCAATAGCGGCTCTGGAAACACCATATATTTT | TRBJ1-3 | TRBV10-2 | -
CASSLGVSFNQPQHF | TGTGCCAGCAGCTTAGGGGTTTCCTTTAATCAGCCCCAGCATTTT | TRBJ1-5 | TRBV5-6 | -
CASSVDGGFDGELFF | TGTGCCAGCAGCGTAGACGGGGGATTCGACGGGGAGCTGTTTTTT | TRBJ2-2 | TRBV9 | -
CASSLGPRQLQGGYTF | TGCGCCAGCAGCTTGGGTCCAAGACAGCTGCAGGGTGGCTACACCTTC | TRBJ1-2 | TRBV5-1 | -
CASRNPGQNYGYTF | TGTGCCAGCCGAAACCCGGGACAAAACTATGGCTACACCTTC | TRBJ1-2 | TRBV19 | -
CASSRDSWNTEAFF | TGTGCCAGCAGTAGGGACAGCTGGAACACTGAAGCTTTCTTT | TRBJ1-1 | TRBV7-6 | TRBD1
CASSRYSGTGAMEGANVLTF | TGTGCCAGCAGCCGATATTCCGGGACAGGGGCGATGGAAGGGGCCAACGTCCTGACTTTC | TRBJ2-6 | TRBV4-2 | TRBD1
CLAGNLLGTDTQYF | TGCCTGGCGGGCAACCTTCTGGGCACAGATACGCAGTATTTT | TRBJ2-3 | TRBV1 | -
CASSPRRTTYEQYF | TGTGCCAGCAGCCCTAGGAGGACTACCTACGAGCAGTACTTC | TRBJ2-7 | TRBV7-2 | -
CASSSFGQDTGELFF | TGTGCCAGCAGCTCCTTCGGACAGGACACCGGGGAGCTGTTTTTT | TRBJ2-2 | TRBV7-2 | TRBD1
CASSKPSGAGSNEQFF | TGTGCCAGCAGCAAACCCTCGGGAGCAGGTTCCAATGAGCAGTTCTTC | TRBJ2-1 | TRBV21-1 | -
CASSQNQGRGYNEQFF | TGTGCCAGCTCACAAAACCAGGGTAGGGGATACAATGAGCAGTTCTTC | TRBJ2-1 | TRBV18 | -
CASSVDPGQGASGNTIYF | TGTGCCAGCAGCGTAGACCCAGGACAGGGGGCTTCTGGAAACACCATATATTTT | TRBJ1-3 | TRBV9 | TRBD1
CAITGGGQPQHF | TGTGCCATAACGGGGGGCGGGCAGCCCCAGCATTTT | TRBJ1-5 | TRBV6-6 | -
CASSLRAGEQYF | TGTGCCAGCAGTTTACGGGCGGGGGAGCAGTACTTC | TRBJ2-7 | TRBV28 | -
CASSSTSTGQNIQYF | TGTGCCAGCAGTTCTACCTCGACAGGGCAAAACATTCAGTACTTC | TRBJ2-4 | TRBV28 | TRBD1
CASSFGQGGGARSTDTQYF | TGCGCCAGCAGCTTCGGGCAGGGCGGGGGGGCCCGAAGCACAGATACGCAGTATTTT | TRBJ2-3 | TRBV4-1 | TRBD2
CASSLDISYEQYF | TGCGCCAGCAGCCTCGACATTTCCTACGAGCAGTACTTC | TRBJ2-7 | TRBV5-1 | -
CASSLGGSETQYF | TGTGCCAGCAGCTTAGGCGGGTCGGAGACCCAGTACTTC | TRBJ2-5 | TRBV7-6 | -
CASSLSGGGNQPQHF | TGTGCCAGCAGCTTAAGTGGGGGGGGCAATCAGCCCCAGCATTTT | TRBJ1-5 | TRBV7-3 | -
CASSLAFPGELFF | TGCGCCAGCAGCTTGGCCTTCCCCGGGGAGCTGTTTTTT | TRBJ2-2 | TRBV5-1 | -
CASSLTGANQPQHF | TGTGCCAGCAGTTTAACAGGGGCAAATCAGCCCCAGCATTTT | TRBJ1-5 | TRBV28 | TRBD1
CAWSAGPGGQETQYF | TGTGCCTGGAGTGCGGGACCTGGGGGGCAAGAGACCCAGTACTTC | TRBJ2-5 | TRBV30 | -
CASSEQGARGYTF | TGTGCCAGCAGTGAACAGGGGGCGCGGGGCTACACCTTC | TRBJ1-2 | TRBV2 | TRBD1
CASSFREGYGYTF | TGTGCCAGCAGCTTCAGGGAGGGTTACGGCTACACCTTC | TRBJ1-2 | TRBV5-6 | -
CASGLGAGGVTGELFF | TGTGCTAGTGGTTTGGGTGCGGGAGGGGTCACCGGGGAGCTGTTTTTT | TRBJ2-2 | TRBV12-5 | TRBD2
CASSPPGLAGGDTQYF | TGTGCCAGCAGCCCTCCGGGACTAGCGGGAGGCGATACGCAGTATTTT | TRBJ2-3 | TRBV11-2 | TRBD2
CASSILPGASGNTIYF | TGTGCCAGCAGCATACTTCCAGGGGCCTCTGGAAACACCATATATTTT | TRBJ1-3 | TRBV9 | -
CASTLTGGGTNEKLFF | TGTGCCAGCACCCTGACCGGCGGGGGAACTAATGAAAAACTGTTTTTT | TRBJ1-4 | TRBV28 | -
CASSRQGAYSNQPQHF | TGTGCCAGCAGTCGACAGGGGGCATATAGCAATCAGCCCCAGCATTTT | TRBJ1-5 | TRBV2 | TRBD1
CASSYTDISYEQYF | TGTGCCAGCAGTTATACGGACATCTCCTACGAGCAGTACTTC | TRBJ2-7 | TRBV6-5 | -
CASSWRGNTEAFF | TGCGCCAGCAGCTGGAGGGGGAACACTGAAGCTTTCTTT | TRBJ1-1 | TRBV5-1 | -
CASTDRQRSSYEQYF | TGTGCCAGCACCGACCGACAGAGGAGCTCCTACGAGCAGTACTTC | TRBJ2-7 | TRBV28 | -
CASSIGTRGQGYTF | TGTGCCAGTAGTATCGGTACCCGCGGGCAAGGCTACACCTTC | TRBJ1-2 | TRBV19 | -